This TCR beta chain was observed in a study of graft-versus-host responses after intestinal transplantation. Background on the study: The transplants performed in recipients were multivisceral, liver-intestinal, or isolated intestinal. Once they had received anti-thymocyte globulin induction, all recipients took tacrolimus and steroids for three to four years.

CDR1 MNHEY and CDR2 SMNVEV come from the germline V gene (reference sequence). This CDR3 is built from 16 residues. The V gene lost 6 bases and the J gene lost 0 bases, with 16 bases spanning the gap. Method: immunoSEQ multiplex PCR; TCRdb's copy keeps in-frame clones and lacks some. The sample records 95,000 or so clones, 75% to 95% being singletons. The genes are TRBV27 and TRBJ2-3; TRBD2 is a possible D gene (5 bases). The origin of this receptor is a human patient who received an intestinal transplant, so some T cells may come from the graft donor. Sequencing was performed on PBMCs, taken about 460 days after intestinal transplant. CDR3: CASRRRTDSSTDTQYF. Written as DNA, the CDR3 is TGTGCCAGCAGACGCAGGACGGACTCAAGCACAGATACGCAGTATTTT.